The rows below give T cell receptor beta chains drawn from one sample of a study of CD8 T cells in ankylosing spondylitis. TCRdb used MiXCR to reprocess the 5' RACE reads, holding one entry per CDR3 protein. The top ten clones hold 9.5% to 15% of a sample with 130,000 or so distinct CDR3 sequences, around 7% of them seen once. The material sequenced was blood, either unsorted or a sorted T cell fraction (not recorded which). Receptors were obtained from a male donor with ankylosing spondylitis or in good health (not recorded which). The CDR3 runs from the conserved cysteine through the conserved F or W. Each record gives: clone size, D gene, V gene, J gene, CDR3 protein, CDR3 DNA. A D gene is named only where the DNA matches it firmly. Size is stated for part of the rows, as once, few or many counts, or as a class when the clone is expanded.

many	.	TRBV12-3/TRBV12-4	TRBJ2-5	CASSFGTQYF	TGTGCCAGCAGTTTTGGGACCCAGTACTTC
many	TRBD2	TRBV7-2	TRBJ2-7	CASSALAGVYEQYF	TGTGCCAGCAGCGCTCTAGCGGGAGTCTACGAGCAGTACTTC
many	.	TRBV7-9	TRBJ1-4	CASSPGLSDEKLFF	TGTGCCAGCAGCCCTGGTCTTTCGGATGAAAAACTGTTTTTT
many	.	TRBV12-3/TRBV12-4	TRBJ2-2	CASSLDQGNTGELFF	TGTGCCAGCAGTTTAGATCAGGGAAACACCGGGGAGCTGTTTTTT
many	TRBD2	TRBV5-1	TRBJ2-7	CASSITSGSSYEQYF	TGCGCCAGCAGCATAACTAGCGGGAGCTCCTACGAGCAGTACTTC
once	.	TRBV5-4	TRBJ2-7	CAISFELLWGSEQYF	TGTGCCATCAGCTTTGAGCTCCTCTGGGGCTCCGAGCAGTACTTC
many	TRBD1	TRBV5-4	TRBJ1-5	CASSLVPRAGQGTLYRNQPQHF	TGTGCCAGCAGCTTGGTTCCTCGGGCGGGACAGGGAACCTTATACCGCAATCAGCCCCAGCATTTT
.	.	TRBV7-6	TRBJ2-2	CASSPASSASTGELFF	TGTGCCAGCAGCCCGGCTTCCTCGGCCTCCACCGGGGAGCTGTTTTTT
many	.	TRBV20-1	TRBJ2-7	CSAWNSYEQYF	TGCAGTGCTTGGAACTCCTACGAGCAGTACTTC
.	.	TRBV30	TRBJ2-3	CAWSILTDTQYF	TGTGCCTGGAGTATTCTCACAGATACGCAGTATTTT
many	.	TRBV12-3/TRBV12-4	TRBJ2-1	CASIPTGSYNEQFF	TGTGCCAGCATCCCGACAGGCTCCTACAATGAGCAGTTCTTC
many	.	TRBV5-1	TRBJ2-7	CASSFTSSYEQYF	TGCGCCAGCAGCTTTACTAGCTCCTACGAGCAGTACTTC
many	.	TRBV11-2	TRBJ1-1	CASSFGWGGGEAFF	TGTGCCAGCAGCTTTGGGTGGGGAGGAGGTGAAGCTTTCTTT
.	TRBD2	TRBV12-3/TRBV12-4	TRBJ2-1	CASSFRTSGYGNEQFF	TGTGCCAGCAGTTTCCGGACTAGCGGATACGGCAATGAGCAGTTCTTC
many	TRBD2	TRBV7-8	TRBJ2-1	CASSLRGGEVNEQFF	TGTGCCAGCAGCTTACGCGGGGGAGAGGTCAATGAGCAGTTCTTC
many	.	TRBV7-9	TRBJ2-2	CASSLFSGARTGELFF	TGTGCCAGCAGCTTATTTTCGGGGGCGCGGACCGGGGAGCTGTTTTTT
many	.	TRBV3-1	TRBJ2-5	CASSLLSGETQYF	TGTGCCAGCAGCCTTCTCAGTGGAGAGACCCAGTACTTC
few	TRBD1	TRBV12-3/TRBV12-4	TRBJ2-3	CASQPSTGGADTQYF	TGTGCCAGCCAACCCTCTACAGGGGGCGCGGATACGCAGTATTTT
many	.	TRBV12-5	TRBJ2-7	CASGLTPDIYEQYF	TGTGCTAGTGGTTTGACACCGGACATCTACGAGCAGTACTTC
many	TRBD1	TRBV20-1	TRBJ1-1	CSAWDREAEAFF	TGCAGTGCTTGGGACAGGGAAGCTGAAGCTTTCTTT
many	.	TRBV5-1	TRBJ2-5	CASSLDQAVVETQYF	TGCGCCAGCAGCTTGGATCAGGCGGTGGTAGAGACCCAGTACTTC
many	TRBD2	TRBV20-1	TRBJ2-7	CSTGLAGGPEQYF	TGCAGTACGGGACTAGCGGGAGGGCCCGAGCAGTACTTC
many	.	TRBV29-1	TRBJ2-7	CSVRGESYEQYF	TGCAGCGTTAGGGGAGAGTCCTACGAGCAGTACTTC
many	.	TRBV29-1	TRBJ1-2	CSVGTNYGYTF	TGCAGCGTTGGGACTAACTATGGCTACACCTTC
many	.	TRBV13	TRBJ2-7	CASSWDNSYEQYF	TGTGCCAGCAGCTGGGACAACTCCTACGAGCAGTACTTC
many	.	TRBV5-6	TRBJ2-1	CASSVGREQFF	TGTGCCAGCAGCGTCGGGCGCGAGCAGTTCTTC
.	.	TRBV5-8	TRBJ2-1	CASSKGLTGLYNEQFF	TGTGCCAGCTCAAAAGGGCTTACGGGGCTATACAATGAGCAGTTCTTC
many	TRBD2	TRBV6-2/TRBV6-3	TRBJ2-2	CASERGGRDTGELFF	TGTGCCAGCGAGCGGGGGGGCAGAGACACCGGGGAGCTGTTTTTT
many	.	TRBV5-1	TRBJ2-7	CASSLGGDNSYEQYF	TGCGCCAGCAGCTTGGGCGGGGACAACAGCTACGAGCAGTACTTC
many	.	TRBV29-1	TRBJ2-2	CSVSILNTGELFF	TGCAGCGTTAGCATCTTGAACACCGGGGAGCTGTTTTTT
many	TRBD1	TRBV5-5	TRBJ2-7	CASSFPDRAYEQYF	TGTGCCAGCAGCTTCCCCGACAGGGCCTACGAGCAGTACTTC
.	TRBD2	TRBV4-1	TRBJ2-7	CASTWGEGPYEQYF	TGCGCCAGCACCTGGGGGGAGGGCCCGTACGAGCAGTACTTC
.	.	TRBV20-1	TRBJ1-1	CSASATWGEAFF	TGCAGTGCTAGCGCGACATGGGGTGAAGCTTTCTTT
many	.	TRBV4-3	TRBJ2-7	CASSPDAGGIPYEQYF	TGCGCCAGCAGCCCCGACGCCGGAGGGATACCCTACGAGCAGTACTTC
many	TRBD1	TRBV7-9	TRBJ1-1	CASSPDRIGDTEAFF	TGTGCCAGCAGCCCGGACAGGATCGGGGACACTGAAGCTTTCTTT
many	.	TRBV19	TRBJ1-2	CASGSDRPANYGYTF	TGTGCCAGTGGAAGCGACAGACCGGCTAACTATGGCTACACCTTC
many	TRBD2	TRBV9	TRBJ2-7	CASSVDPGGSYEQYF	TGTGCCAGCAGCGTAGATCCGGGGGGCTCCTACGAGCAGTACTTC
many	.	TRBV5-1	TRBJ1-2	CASSPDGRFNGYTF	TGCGCCAGCAGCCCAGACGGCAGGTTCAATGGCTACACCTTC
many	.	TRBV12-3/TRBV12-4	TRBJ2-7	CASSFGGAFSQYF	TGTGCCAGCAGTTTTGGGGGAGCCTTTTCGCAGTACTTC
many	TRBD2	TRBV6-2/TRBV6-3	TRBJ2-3	CASSYGVGTSGRALPDTQYF	TGTGCCAGCAGTTACGGTGTTGGGACTAGCGGGAGGGCCCTCCCAGATACGCAGTATTTT
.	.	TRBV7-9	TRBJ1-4	CASSPTRGEKLFF	TGTGCCAGCAGTCCAACAAGAGGTGAAAAACTGTTTTTT
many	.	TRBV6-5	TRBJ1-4	CASSYGSGTQDEKLFF	TGTGCCAGCAGTTACGGCTCTGGGACACAAGATGAAAAACTGTTTTTT
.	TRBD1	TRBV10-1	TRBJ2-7	CASSERQGSEQYF	TGCGCCAGCAGTGAGAGACAGGGAAGCGAGCAGTACTTC
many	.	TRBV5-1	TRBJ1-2	CASSGEALNYGYTF	TGCGCCAGCTCAGGGGAGGCCCTTAACTATGGCTACACCTTC
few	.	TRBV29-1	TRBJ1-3	CSVRATGFDTIYF	TGCAGCGTCAGAGCGACAGGATTTGACACCATATATTTT
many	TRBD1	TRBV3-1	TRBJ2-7	CASSPMTGEVYEQYF	TGTGCCAGCAGCCCGATGACAGGGGAGGTCTACGAGCAGTACTTC
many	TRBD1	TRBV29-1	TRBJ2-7	CSVGTGLYEQYF	TGCAGCGTTGGGACAGGGCTCTACGAGCAGTACTTC
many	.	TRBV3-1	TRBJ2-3	CASSQDPRGGDTQYF	TGTGCCAGCAGCCAAGATCCCCGGGGTGGAGATACGCAGTATTTT
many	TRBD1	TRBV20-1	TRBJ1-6	CSARTGGRTNSPLHF	TGCAGTGCGCGGACAGGGGGCCGGACTAATTCACCCCTCCACTTT
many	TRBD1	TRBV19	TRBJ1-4	CASSPRGGTGAEKLFF	TGTGCCAGTAGCCCCCGAGGTGGGACAGGGGCGGAAAAACTGTTTTTT
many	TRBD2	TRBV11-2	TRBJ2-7	CASSSGLAGQVYF	TGTGCCAGCAGCTCAGGACTAGCGGGACAGGTGTACTTC
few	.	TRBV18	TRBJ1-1	CASSPRDTDTEAFF	TGTGCCAGCTCACCACGGGACACCGACACTGAAGCTTTCTTT
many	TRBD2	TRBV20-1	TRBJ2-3	CSASPSGGPDTQYF	TGCAGTGCTAGTCCCAGCGGGGGACCAGATACGCAGTATTTT
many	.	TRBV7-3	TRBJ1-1	CASSRLVNTEAFF	TGTGCCAGCAGCCGACTAGTGAACACTGAAGCTTTCTTT
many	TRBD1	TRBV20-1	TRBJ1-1	CSARSTGVDMSTEAFF	TGCAGTGCGAGGTCGACAGGGGTAGATATGAGCACTGAAGCTTTCTTT
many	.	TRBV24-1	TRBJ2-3	CATSDSRGIGTQYF	TGTGCCACCAGTGATTCTCGGGGGATCGGTACGCAGTATTTT
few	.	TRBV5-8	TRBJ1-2	CASSLQRAAGYTF	TGTGCCAGCAGCTTGCAAAGGGCAGCTGGCTACACCTTC
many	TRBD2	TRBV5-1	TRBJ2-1	CASSSSVRGAYNEQFF	TGCGCCAGCAGCTCGAGTGTGCGGGGGGCCTACAATGAGCAGTTCTTC
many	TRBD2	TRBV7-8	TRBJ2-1	CASSFRKAGVVRDEQFF	TGTGCCAGCAGCTTCCGGAAAGCGGGAGTGGTTCGGGATGAGCAGTTCTTC